The T cell receptor beta chain under discussion was sequenced for a study of preoperative IRX-2 immunotherapy in early breast cancer. V was clipped by 7 bases and J by 4 bases; unmatched bases: 7. Germline-derived CDR1 and CDR2 are MDHEN and SYDVKM. This CDR3 is 15 amino acids long. The sample's treatment: preoperative locoregional IRX-2 cytokine immunotherapy. This phase Ib study tested locoregional IRX-2 cytokine immunotherapy given before surgery. Measured with immunoSEQ multiplex PCR; TCRdb has only the in-frame clones, and not every one. The table records about 1,000 clones, around 80% of them present only once.

This specimen consisted of tumor tissue, obtained before IRX-2 immunotherapy. The rearrangement links TRBV28 to TRBJ2-2, with TRBD1 identical over 9 bases. The clonotype comes from a human donor with breast cancer. CDR3 DNA: TGTGCCAGCACTAGAGGACAGGGGATCACCGGGGAGCTGTTTTTT. Translated, it gives CASTRGQGITGELFF.